A selection of T cell receptor beta chains follows, all from one sample in a study of shared clonotypes between healthy human individuals. Sequenced by immunoSEQ multiplex PCR; TCRdb stores in-frame clones only, minus some. This sample has around 1.9 million clones, with approximately 92% found just once. The specimen sequenced was naive CD8+ T cells from PBMCs. The receptors were sampled from a man between 18 and 29 years old in good health. Some clones in this sample may be carry-over from other donors' samples. The CDR3 runs from the conserved cysteine through the conserved F or W. D genes are given only for firm matches. Size values are once, few and many counts, or a class for expanded clones, and some rows have none.

D gene,V gene,clone size,J gene,CDR3 length,CDR3 DNA,CDR3 protein
NA,TRBV27,once,TRBJ1-2,15,TGTGCCAGCAGTCCACCCGGACAGCAATCTGATGGCTACACCTTC,CASSPPGQQSDGYTF
NA,TRBV5-8,NA,TRBJ1-2,11,TGTGCCAGCCCCCCCGAATTTGGCTACACCTTC,CASPPEFGYTF
NA,TRBV7-9,NA,TRBJ2-1,16,TGTGCCAGCAGCTTACTAGGAGTGGGGGAAAAAAATGAGCAGTTCTTC,CASSLLGVGEKNEQFF
NA,TRBV11-2,NA,TRBJ1-1,13,TGTGCCAGCAGCTTAGCAGAGGGGGTTGAAGCTTTCTTT,CASSLAEGVEAFF
TRBD1,TRBV13,NA,TRBJ1-1,14,TGTGCCAGCAGCTTAGTACAGGGGGACACTGAAGCTTTCTTT,CASSLVQGDTEAFF
NA,TRBV6-1,NA,TRBJ2-7,13,TGTGCCAGCACCCCCCCGACCCACTACGAGCAGTACTTC,CASTPPTHYEQYF
NA,TRBV27,NA,TRBJ1-2,15,TGTGCCAGCAGTTTCGCAGGAACTCTTAACTATGGCTACACCTTC,CASSFAGTLNYGYTF
NA,TRBV15,NA,TRBJ2-1,16,TGTGCCACCAGCAGAGATCTTGACAGTACCTACAATGAGCAGTTCTTC,CATSRDLDSTYNEQFF
NA,TRBV4-2,NA,TRBJ1-5,12,TGTGCCAGCAGCCAAGGCAGCGCGGCCCAGCATTTT,CASSQGSAAQHF
NA,TRBV28,once,TRBJ2-6,17,TGTGCCAGCAGTTTATTGTACAGGACGGCTGGGGCCAACGTCCTGACTTTC,CASSLLYRTAGANVLTF
NA,TRBV27,NA,TRBJ1-1,17,TGTGCCAGCAGTTTCGTCCGCGGGCCAGGTTGGAACACTGAAGCTTTCTTT,CASSFVRGPGWNTEAFF
NA,TRBV28,NA,TRBJ1-5,19,TGTGCCAGCAGTTTATTCGTTTCGTCTAGGGGAACGAGCAATCAGCCCCAGCATTTT,CASSLFVSSRGTSNQPQHF
NA,TRBV29-1,NA,TRBJ2-7,12,TGCAGCGTTGAAGTTTTAACGTACGAGCAGTACTTC,CSVEVLTYEQYF
TRBD2,TRBV5-4,NA,TRBJ2-5,15,TGTGCCAGCAGCTTCCTAGCGGAACCTCAAGAGACCCAGTACTTC,CASSFLAEPQETQYF
NA,TRBV6-1,NA,TRBJ1-1,15,TGTGCCAGCAGTCCTCCCCGGTGGGCAATCGCTGAAGCTTTCTTT,CASSPPRWAIAEAFF
TRBD2,TRBV7-8,NA,TRBJ2-1,15,TGTGCCAGCAGCTTGCTAGCGGGACTATACAATGAGCAGTTCTTC,CASSLLAGLYNEQFF
TRBD2,TRBV5-1,NA,TRBJ2-3,16,TGCGCCAGCAGAGACGGACTAGCGGGACAGGGAGATACGCAGTATTTT,CASRDGLAGQGDTQYF
NA,TRBV4-1,once,TRBJ2-7,15,TGCGCCAGCAGCACCCGGACCCAGCTATCCTACGAGCAGTACTTC,CASSTRTQLSYEQYF
NA,TRBV19,NA,TRBJ2-1,11,TGTGCCAGTAGTATATTTAATGAGCAGTTCTTC,CASSIFNEQFF
NA,TRBV12-2,NA,TRBJ2-1,14,TGTGCAAGTCGACACGGAATAGACGGCGATGAGCAGTTCTTC,CASRHGIDGDEQFF
NA,TRBV11-2,NA,TRBJ2-7,16,TGTGCCAGCAGCCCACTCATTCTCGGGAGCCTATACGAGCAGTACTTC,CASSPLILGSLYEQYF
NA,TRBV7-2,NA,TRBJ1-2,12,TGTGCCAGCAGCTTAGGGCAAGGTGGCTACACCTTC,CASSLGQGGYTF
NA,TRBV2,NA,TRBJ2-7,13,TGTGCCAGCTTCCGCGGGGACAATATCGAGCAGTACTTC,CASFRGDNIEQYF
NA,TRBV4-1,NA,TRBJ2-2,15,TGCGCCAGCAGCCAAGCATGGGCGAACACCGGGGAGCTGTTTTTT,CASSQAWANTGELFF
TRBD2,TRBV2,once,TRBJ2-7,14,TGTGCCAGCAGTATGGGACTAGCGGGTTACGAGCAGTACTTC,CASSMGLAGYEQYF
TRBD1,TRBV9,once,TRBJ2-7,14,TGTGCCAGCAGCGCCCAAAACAGGGGTGGCGAGCAGTACTTC,CASSAQNRGGEQYF
NA,TRBV27,once,TRBJ1-5,16,TGTGCCAGCAGTTTATCCAGGGCAGGGGTTTTTCAGCCCCAGCATTTT,CASSLSRAGVFQPQHF
NA,TRBV7-8,once,TRBJ2-7,14,TGTGCCAGCAGCCACAAACGCCCTAGAGACGAGCAGTACTTC,CASSHKRPRDEQYF
NA,TRBV27,NA,TRBJ2-7,16,TGTGCCAGCAGTTTATCGATGGCGGACCTTCCCTACGAGCAGTACTTC,CASSLSMADLPYEQYF
TRBD2,TRBV4-1,NA,TRBJ2-7,15,TGCGCCAGCAGCCCAGGACTAGCGGGAGACTACGAGCAGTACTTC,CASSPGLAGDYEQYF
TRBD2,TRBV9,NA,TRBJ2-1,16,TGTGCCAGCAGCGTAGCTCGGCTAGCGGGAGTGAATGAGCAGTTCTTC,CASSVARLAGVNEQFF
NA,TRBV10-3,NA,TRBJ2-7,15,TGTGCCATCAGTGTGGTGACGCCTAGCTCCTACGAGCAGTACTTC,CAISVVTPSSYEQYF
NA,TRBV7-4,few,TRBJ2-7,11,TGTGCCAGCAGCCCCCCTCACGAGCAGTACTTC,CASSPPHEQYF
TRBD2,TRBV4-1,NA,TRBJ2-1,17,TGCGCCAGCAGCGAAACGTCTAGCGGGAGGGTCGGGGATGAGCAGTTCTTC,CASSETSSGRVGDEQFF
NA,TRBV4-3,NA,TRBJ1-2,12,TGCGCCAGCGGGGGGGGTCCCTATGGCTACACCTTC,CASGGGPYGYTF
NA,TRBV25-1,NA,TRBJ1-1,15,TGTGCCAGCAGTGACAAACAGTCTTCGAACACTGAAGCTTTCTTT,CASSDKQSSNTEAFF
NA,TRBV11-2,NA,TRBJ1-1,12,TGTGCCAGCAGCTTAGTTCCGCTTGAAGCTTTCTTT,CASSLVPLEAFF
NA,TRBV28,NA,TRBJ2-2,16,TGTGCCAGCAGTCAACTTCAGTGGTCTGACACCGGGGAGCTGTTTTTT,CASSQLQWSDTGELFF
NA,TRBV7-9,once,TRBJ2-5,14,TGTGCCAGCGCGGACTTCCCCGACCAAGAGACCCAGTACTTC,CASADFPDQETQYF
NA,TRBV29-1,NA,TRBJ2-3,15,TGCAGCGTTGAAGCGTTTGAACGGTCGACAGATACGCAGTATTTT,CSVEAFERSTDTQYF
TRBD2,TRBV7-9,NA,TRBJ2-7,18,TGTGCCAGCAGCCATTATATTTACTCACTAGCGGGAGGCCACGAGCAGTACTTC,CASSHYIYSLAGGHEQYF
TRBD1,TRBV4-1,NA,TRBJ2-7,16,TGCGCCAGCAGCATTATAGGGGGACAGGGTTTCTACGAGCAGTACTTC,CASSIIGGQGFYEQYF
NA,TRBV19,NA,TRBJ2-7,15,TGTGCCAGTAGTATCACGGGCCACCCGCGCTACGAGCAGTACTTC,CASSITGHPRYEQYF
NA,TRBV30,NA,TRBJ2-2,13,TGTGCCTCCCCGGACGATAACACCGGGGAGCTGTTTTTT,CASPDDNTGELFF
NA,TRBV27,NA,TRBJ2-7,14,TGTGCCAGCAGCCTGCTGAGGGGTATAGGGGAGCAGTACTTC,CASSLLRGIGEQYF
NA,TRBV7-8,NA,TRBJ2-7,11,TGTGCCAGCAGCGAGTACTACGAGCAGTACTTC,CASSEYYEQYF
NA,TRBV13,once,TRBJ2-1,14,TGTGCCAGCAGCTTGGAGAGCTCCTACAATGAGCAGTTCTTC,CASSLESSYNEQFF
NA,TRBV11-2,NA,TRBJ2-1,12,TGTGCCAGCAGCTTAGGCGCGGGTGAGCAGTTCTTC,CASSLGAGEQFF
NA,TRBV7-9,NA,TRBJ1-2,17,TGTGCCAGCAGCCCCGGAGGAGGGGCGGAAGCTAACTATGGCTACACCTTC,CASSPGGGAEANYGYTF
NA,TRBV29-1,NA,TRBJ2-1,13,TGCAGCGCCGGTCCGGCTAGTTACAATGAGCAGTTCTTC,CSAGPASYNEQFF
NA,TRBV10-3,NA,TRBJ2-6,18,TGTGCCATCAGTGGGACGGGACCGAAAGTCTCTGGGGCCAACGTCCTGACTTTC,CAISGTGPKVSGANVLTF
NA,TRBV9,NA,TRBJ2-1,17,TGTGCCAGCAGCCAAACGACTACTCCCCTACATTACAATGAGCAGTTCTTC,CASSQTTTPLHYNEQFF
TRBD1,TRBV15,NA,TRBJ1-1,18,TGTGCCACCAGCAGACCTACCATTACTTACAGGGGGCCCACTGAAGCTTTCTTT,CATSRPTITYRGPTEAFF
NA,TRBV28,NA,TRBJ1-5,14,TGTGCCACCAGTCAGGCGGTTGGTAATCAGCCCCAGCATTTT,CATSQAVGNQPQHF